The 16 T cell receptor beta chains below all came from one sample that was sequenced in a study of vaccination effects on CD4 cells after COVID-19. Assay used: immunoSEQ multiplex PCR; TCRdb lists only in-frame clones, some missing. The sample shows 25,000 to 35,000 clones, more than 60% of them seen only once. Expansion with viral peptide pools was applied to antigen-specific CD4+ T cells by the ViraFEST assay prior to sequencing. It was after approximately 11 days of culture that CD4+ T cells were isolated. A positive SARS-CoV-2 PCR test fell between March and December 2020. No antigen has been identified for these receptors. Source: CD4+ T cells from PBMCs cultured with a peptide pool, taken before COVID-19 vaccination. The receptors were gathered from a human donor who had a prior SARS-CoV-2 infection.

This clone was recorded a few times. V and J are TRBV12-3 or TRBV12-4 and TRBJ2-3, with a weak D call TRBD1 (5 bases). This CDR3 contains 12 residues. The V end was cut by 6 bases, the J end by 2 bases, with 6 bases between. DNA for the CDR3: TGTGCCAGCAGGGACAACACAGATACGCAGTATTTT. It codes for CASRDNTDTQYF.

The V and J genes are TRBV10-3 and TRBJ1-2; TRBD1 agrees at 7 bases. Germline values: CDR1 ENHRY, CDR2 SYGVKD. This CDR3 contains 12 residues. Unmatched junction bases numbered 8, after V lost 5 bases and J lost 11 bases. The CDR3 is CAISYTGEEYTF. The CDR3 region has the DNA TGTGCCATCAGTTATACAGGGGAGGAGTACACCTTC.

This clone was counted only a few times. The chain couples TRBV3-1 (or the pseudogene TRBV3-2) to TRBJ1-2, with D tentatively TRBD1 (5 bases). The CDR3 is 14 amino acids. Germline CDR1 reads LGHDT; CDR2 reads YNNKEL (reference sequence). The V end was cut by 7 bases, the J end by 4 bases, with 16 bases between. The CDR3 here is CASNPSGGGYGYTF. DNA for the CDR3: TGTGCCAGCAACCCAAGCGGGGGGGGCTATGGCTACACCTTC.

The V gene is TRBV3-1 (or the pseudogene TRBV3-2), the J gene TRBJ2-5; 8 bases align to TRBD1. Germline CDR1 and CDR2: LGHDT and YNNKEL (reference sequence). The J segment lost 1 base and the V segment lost 2 bases, leaving 3 bases of the junction unmatched. The CDR3 spans 15 residues. CDR3 coding DNA: TGTGCCAGCAGCCAATATACAGGGGGCCAAGAGACCCAGTACTTC. Residues: CASSQYTGGQETQYF.

This chain connects TRBV9 to TRBJ2-2; TRBD2 matches 7 bases. The ends lost 6 bases at V and 6 bases at J; junction bases unmatched: 11. The length of the CDR3 is 15 residues. Germline CDR1 reads SGDLS; CDR2 reads YYNGEE. CDR3 loop: CASTLGGPAAGELFF. CDR3 sequence (DNA): TGTGCCAGCACCTTGGGAGGGCCAGCCGCCGGGGAGCTGTTTTTT.

J is TRBJ2-5 and V is TRBV18, with TRBD2 matching over 7 bases. V lost 5 bases, J lost 1 base, and 4 bases stayed unmatched. The germline V gene has CDR1 KGHSH and CDR2 LQKENI. This CDR3 contains 14 residues. CDR3 region: CASSYLAAQETQYF. Here the CDR3 DNA reads TGTGCCAGCTCATACCTAGCGGCCCAAGAGACCCAGTACTTC.

The chain has TRBV3-1 (or the pseudogene TRBV3-2) and TRBJ2-5; TRBD2 agrees at 8 bases. J lost 3 bases, V lost 0 bases, and 9 bases had no gene match. In germline, CDR1 is LGHDT, CDR2 YNNKEL (reference sequence). The CDR3 runs to 17 residues. The CDR3 sequence is CASSQDPPAGAKETQYF. The CDR3 DNA sequence: TGTGCCAGCAGCCAAGATCCCCCAGCGGGGGCGAAAGAGACCCAGTACTTC.

The chain couples TRBV3-1 (or the pseudogene TRBV3-2) to TRBJ2-2; a possible D gene is TRBD2 (5 bases). CDR3 length equals 14 residues. The V end lost 3 bases, the J end lost 3 bases, and 8 bases lay between the germline ends. Germline assignment: CDR1 LGHDT and CDR2 YNNKEL (reference sequence). CDR3 DNA: TGTGCCAGCAGCCAGGCCGGGGACACCGGGGAGCTGTTTTTT. Translation gives CASSQAGDTGELFF.

This chain connects TRBV20-1 to TRBJ2-1; 9 bases match TRBD2. The CDR3 length is 14 residues. From germline, CDR1 is DFQATT and CDR2 SNEGSKA (reference sequence). J gave up 10 bases and V 3 bases, and 10 bases lay outside the gene matches. Here the CDR3 reads CSASVAGVLGEQFF. In nucleotides, the CDR3 is TGCAGTGCTAGTGTAGCGGGAGTTCTGGGGGAGCAGTTCTTC.

CDR3 nucleotides: TGTGCCAGTAGTACAGGGGGCGTAGCCAAAAACATTCAGTACTTC. Translating gives CASSTGGVAKNIQYF. The J gene is TRBJ2-4, the V gene TRBV19; 8 bases match TRBD1. The CDR3 has 15 residues. The J segment lost 0 bases and the V segment lost 4 bases, leaving 2 bases of the junction unmatched. CDR1 LNHDA and CDR2 SQIVND come from the germline V gene (reference sequence).

The chain recombines TRBV6-5 with TRBJ1-4, with D possibly being TRBD1 (6 bases). There are 14 residues in the CDR3. CDR1 and CDR2 from the germline V gene are MNHEY and SVGAGI. Trimming pared 7 bases from V and 4 bases from J, leaving 13 bases between. Written as DNA, the CDR3 is TGTGCCAGCACCCAAGACAGGATTAATGAAAAACTGTTTTTT. It is translated as CASTQDRINEKLFF.

The V gene is TRBV7-8, the J gene TRBJ1-2; D is ambiguous. Germline CDR1 SGHVS, CDR2 FQNEAQ. V lost 3 bases and J lost 2, with 13 bases in between. CDR3 length: 15 residues. For the CDR3, the DNA is TGTGCCAGCAGCTTGGCTAGCGGGAAAAACTATGGCTACACCTTC. It yields the protein CASSLASGKNYGYTF.

The chain links TRBV7-9 to TRBJ2-7; D perhaps matches TRBD1 (5 bases). CDR3 length equals 14 residues. Germline assignment: CDR1 SEHNR and CDR2 FQNEAQ (reference sequence). V lost 1 base to trimming and J lost 2 bases, with 9 bases between them. Here the CDR3 DNA reads TGTGCCAGCAGCTTAGACCAGGGCCCCTACGAGCAGTACTTC. It encodes CASSLDQGPYEQYF.

This sequence joins TRBV5-4 and TRBJ2-5; 8 bases agree with TRBD1. Trimming removed 2 bases from V and 5 bases from J; junction bases left unmatched: 11. The CDR3 is 16 amino acids. Germline CDR1 is SGHNT and CDR2 is YYREEE (reference sequence). This chain's CDR3 is CASSLGGQGSPETQYF. In DNA form, the CDR3 reads TGTGCCAGCAGCTTAGGTGGACAGGGCTCCCCGGAGACCCAGTACTTC.

The V call is TRBV9, the J call TRBJ2-5; 8 bases are a match to TRBD2. V dropped 0 bases and J dropped 4; count of bases not matched to a gene: 5. This CDR3 is built from 15 residues. CDR1 SGDLS and CDR2 YYNGEE come from the germline V gene. The CDR3 nucleotides read TGTGCCAGCAGCGTAGAAGGCCTAGCGGGAGAGACCCAGTACTTC. It encodes CASSVEGLAGETQYF. Looking up the rest from reference TRBV9 and TRBJ2-5 gives the full variable domain: DSGVTQTPKHLITATGQRVTLRCSPRSGDLSVYWYQQSLDQGLQFLIQYYNGEERAKGNILERFSAQQFPDLHSELNLSSLELGDSALYFCASSVEGLAGETQYFGPGTRLLVL.

The rearrangement links TRBV6-6 to TRBJ2-2, with a possible D match to TRBD2 (6 bases). The CDR3 contains 13 residues. Trimming cost V 11 bases and J 6 bases, with 16 bases left between them. CDR1 and CDR2 (germline): MNHNY, SVGAGI (reference sequence). CDR3: CAGGLVGAGELFF. The CDR3 DNA sequence: TGTGCCGGGGGACTTGTTGGTGCCGGGGAGCTGTTTTTT.